This entry concerns a single T cell receptor (beta chain). It has no known antigen specificity. No clone much larger than this one lies a single base away; base qualities are absent. V lost 0 bases and J lost 2 bases, and the count of bases not matched to a germline gene is 6. The CDR3 goes from the cysteine to the phenylalanine over 16 residues. Only the CDR3 region is kept as DNA, spanning 48 bases read in frame from base 1. The germline V gene encodes CDR1 MGHDK and CDR2 SYGVNS. The collaborating institutions used their own protocols to collect whole blood in K2EDTA tubes. For TCRbeta analysis, collaborators shipped samples in one of three forms: frozen whole blood, isolated PBMCs, or DNA extracted from either of those sample types. The sample comes from a study of blood T cell repertoires in COVID-19 (dated by TCRdb to 2020 to 2021). In terms of the full investigation: The collaborator samples originated in the United States, Italy and Spain and spanned the acute and convalescent phases of COVID-19. The prospective study material was composed of cDNA or gDNA derived from T cells, B-cell-depleted T cells, or PBMCs. The dataset comprised deeply sampled blood TCRbeta repertoires from subjects exposed to, actively infected with, or recovered from COVID-19. The repertoires were released in a freely available public database intended as a resource for research on the immune response to SARS-CoV-2. The samples were drawn from the first 160 participants of the ongoing ImmuneRACE study and from 1,254 subjects provided by 6 global collaborators. Nearly every sample came with metadata listing a de-identified subject ID, COVID-19 status, age in years and sex. Where available, HLA class I and class II types were obtained from metadata supplied by the sample provider rather than from assay-based typing.

Here is what the overall study found, with its caveats: The quantity of clinical and demographic metadata differed by source and by participant and was supplied without curation.

The immunoSEQ Assay, a bias-controlled multiplex PCR, was used to amplify TCRbeta CDR3 regions from genomic DNA. The paper's processing steps were these. Nucleated cell counts per sample were estimated from amplification of reference gene primers within the assay. To quantify the absolute abundance of each unique TCRbeta CDR3 rearrangement, sequence reads were collapsed and filtered. For each sample, productive Simpson clonality was calculated as the square root of Simpson's diversity index over productive rearrangements. TCRdb mirrors the immuneACCESS table, restricted to in-frame sequences. Some clones are absent from its copies; in checked studies, under half trace to an unresolved V gene, and the reason for the others is unknown. The DNA was the basis for D and trimming; V, J and clone size are from that table. A total of over 45,000 clones appear in this sample, 91% of them only once. About 7.3% of the sample is in the top ten clones.

The source is an older woman with active or convalescent COVID-19. The specimen sequenced was peripheral blood. This sequence uses TRBV25-1 and TRBJ2-5, with 7 junctional bases fitting TRBD2. The bases read TGTGCCAGCAGTGAATACCCAGCGGGGTCGCAAGAGACCCAGTACTTC. This translates into CASSEYPAGSQETQYF.